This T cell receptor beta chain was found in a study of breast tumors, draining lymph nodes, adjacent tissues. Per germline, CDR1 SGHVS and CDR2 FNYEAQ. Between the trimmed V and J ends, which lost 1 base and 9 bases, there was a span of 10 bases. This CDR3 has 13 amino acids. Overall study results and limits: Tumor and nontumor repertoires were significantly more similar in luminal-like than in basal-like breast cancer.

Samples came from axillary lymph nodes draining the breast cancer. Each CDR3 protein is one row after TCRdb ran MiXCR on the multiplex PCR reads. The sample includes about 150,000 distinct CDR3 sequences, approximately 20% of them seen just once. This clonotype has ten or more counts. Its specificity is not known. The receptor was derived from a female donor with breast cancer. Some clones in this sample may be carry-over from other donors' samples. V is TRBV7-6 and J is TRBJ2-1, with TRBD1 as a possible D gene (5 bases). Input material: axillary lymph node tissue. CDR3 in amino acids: CASSLGAGFEQFF. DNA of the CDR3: TGTGCCAGCAGCTTAGGGGCAGGGTTTGAGCAGTTCTTC.